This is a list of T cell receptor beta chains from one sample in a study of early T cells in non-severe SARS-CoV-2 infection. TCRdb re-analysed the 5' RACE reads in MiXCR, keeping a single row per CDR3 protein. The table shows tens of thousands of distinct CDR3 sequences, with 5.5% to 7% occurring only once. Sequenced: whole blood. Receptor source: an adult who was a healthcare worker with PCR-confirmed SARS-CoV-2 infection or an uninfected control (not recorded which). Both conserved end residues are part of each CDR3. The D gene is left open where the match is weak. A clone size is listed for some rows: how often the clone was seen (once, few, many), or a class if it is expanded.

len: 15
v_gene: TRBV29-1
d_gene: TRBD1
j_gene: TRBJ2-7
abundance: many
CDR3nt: TGCAGCGTTCAACCGGGACAGGGGGCAAGTTACGAGCAGTACTTC
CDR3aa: CSVQPGQGASYEQYF

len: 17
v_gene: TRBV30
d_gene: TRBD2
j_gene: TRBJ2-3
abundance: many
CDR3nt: TGTGCCTGGAGTACTAGCGGGAGCTTTGGGGGCACAGATACGCAGTATTTT
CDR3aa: CAWSTSGSFGGTDTQYF

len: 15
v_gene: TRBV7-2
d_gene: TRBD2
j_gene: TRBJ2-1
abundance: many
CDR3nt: TGTGCCAGCAGGCTTACTAGCGATCCCTACAATGAGCAGTTCTTC
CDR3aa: CASRLTSDPYNEQFF

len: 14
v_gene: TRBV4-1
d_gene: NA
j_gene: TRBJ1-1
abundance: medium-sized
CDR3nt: TGCGCCAGCAGCCCCCTCGGAGCGCGGACTGAAGCTTTCTTT
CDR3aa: CASSPLGARTEAFF

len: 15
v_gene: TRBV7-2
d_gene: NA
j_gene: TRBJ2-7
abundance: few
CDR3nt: TGTGCCAGCAGCTCCCCCCTACATAAGACCTACGAGCAGTACTTC
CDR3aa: CASSSPLHKTYEQYF

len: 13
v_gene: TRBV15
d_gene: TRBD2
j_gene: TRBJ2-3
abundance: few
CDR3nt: TGTGCCACCAGGCGGGAGACCACAGATACGCAGTATTTT
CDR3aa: CATRRETTDTQYF

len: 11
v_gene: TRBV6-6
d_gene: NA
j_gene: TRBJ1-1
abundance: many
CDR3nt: TGTGCCAGCAGCAGGCACACTGAAGCTTTCTTT
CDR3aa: CASSRHTEAFF

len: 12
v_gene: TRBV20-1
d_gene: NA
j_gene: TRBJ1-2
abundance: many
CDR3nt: TGCAGTGCTACCGGACAGATTTATGGCTACACCTTC
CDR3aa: CSATGQIYGYTF

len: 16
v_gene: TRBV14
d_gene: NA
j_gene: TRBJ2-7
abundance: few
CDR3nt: TGTGCCAGCAGCCGCGACGGGAGACAGGGAAGATACGAGCAGTACTTC
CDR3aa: CASSRDGRQGRYEQYF

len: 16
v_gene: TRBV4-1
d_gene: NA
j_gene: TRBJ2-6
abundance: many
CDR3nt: TGCGCCAGCAGCCCAATCATGAGCTCTGGGGCCAACGTCCTGACTTTC
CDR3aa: CASSPIMSSGANVLTF

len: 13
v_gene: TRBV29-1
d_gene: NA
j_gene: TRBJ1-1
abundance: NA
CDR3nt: TGCAGCGTTGAGGCGTACAGGGAACTTGAAGCTTTCTTT
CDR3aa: CSVEAYRELEAFF

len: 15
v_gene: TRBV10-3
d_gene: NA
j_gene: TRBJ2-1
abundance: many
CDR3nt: TGTGCCATCAGCGCCCTACCTGCGGGTATCAATGAGCAGTTCTTC
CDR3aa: CAISALPAGINEQFF

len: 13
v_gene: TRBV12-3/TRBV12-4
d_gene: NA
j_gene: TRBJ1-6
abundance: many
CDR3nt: TGTGCCAGCAGCCTACAAAAGGGCTCACCCCTCCACTTT
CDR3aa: CASSLQKGSPLHF

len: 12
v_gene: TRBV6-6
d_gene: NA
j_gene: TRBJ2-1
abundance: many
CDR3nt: TGTGCCAGCAGTTACGAGACGCATGAGCAGTTCTTC
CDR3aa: CASSYETHEQFF

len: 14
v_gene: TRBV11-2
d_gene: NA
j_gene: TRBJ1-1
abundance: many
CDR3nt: TGTGCCAGCAGCTTACAACAGGGTCTAACTGAAGCTTTCTTT
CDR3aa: CASSLQQGLTEAFF

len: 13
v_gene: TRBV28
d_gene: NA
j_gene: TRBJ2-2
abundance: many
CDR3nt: TGTGCCAGCTGTCTCGGTGGGACCGGGGAGCTGTTTTTT
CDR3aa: CASCLGGTGELFF

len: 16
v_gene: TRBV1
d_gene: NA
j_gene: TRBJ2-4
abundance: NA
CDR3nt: TGCACCAGCAGCCAAGATCAGGGGAAAGCGGCGGGCATTCAGTACTTC
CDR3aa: CTSSQDQGKAAGIQYF

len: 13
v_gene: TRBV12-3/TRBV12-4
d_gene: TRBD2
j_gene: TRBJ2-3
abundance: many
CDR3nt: TGTGCCACATCTAGCGGCGCCCCAGATACGCAGTATTTT
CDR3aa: CATSSGAPDTQYF

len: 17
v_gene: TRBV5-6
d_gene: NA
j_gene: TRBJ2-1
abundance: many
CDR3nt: TGTGCCAGCAGCTTGGTTGGCTTCTCTAGCTCCTACAATGAGCAGTTCTTC
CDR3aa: CASSLVGFSSSYNEQFF

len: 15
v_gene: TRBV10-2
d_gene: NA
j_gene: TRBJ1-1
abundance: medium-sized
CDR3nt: TGCGCCAGCACTTACGTCGGTGCAGGAACCACTGAAGCTTTCTTT
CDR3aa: CASTYVGAGTTEAFF

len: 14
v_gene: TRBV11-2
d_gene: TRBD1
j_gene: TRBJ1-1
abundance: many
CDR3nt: TGTGCCAGCAGCTTCAGGGGGCAGGGCACTGAAGCTTTCTTT
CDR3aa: CASSFRGQGTEAFF

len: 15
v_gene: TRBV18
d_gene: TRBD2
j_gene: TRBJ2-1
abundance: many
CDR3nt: TGTGCCAGCTCACCACTAGCGGGAGAACTCAATGAGCAGTTCTTC
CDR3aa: CASSPLAGELNEQFF

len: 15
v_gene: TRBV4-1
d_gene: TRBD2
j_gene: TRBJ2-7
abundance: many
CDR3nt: TGCGCCAGCAGCCAGGGCGGGACTAGCTTCTACGAGCAGTACTTC
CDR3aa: CASSQGGTSFYEQYF

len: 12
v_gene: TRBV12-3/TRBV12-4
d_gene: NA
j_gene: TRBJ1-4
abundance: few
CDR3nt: TGTGCCAGCAGTTTATCTGATGAAAAACTGTTTTTT
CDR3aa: CASSLSDEKLFF

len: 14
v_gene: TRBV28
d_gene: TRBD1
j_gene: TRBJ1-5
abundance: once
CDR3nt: TGTGCCAGCAGTTTTTCGGACAGGGATCAGCCCCAGCATTTT
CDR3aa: CASSFSDRDQPQHF